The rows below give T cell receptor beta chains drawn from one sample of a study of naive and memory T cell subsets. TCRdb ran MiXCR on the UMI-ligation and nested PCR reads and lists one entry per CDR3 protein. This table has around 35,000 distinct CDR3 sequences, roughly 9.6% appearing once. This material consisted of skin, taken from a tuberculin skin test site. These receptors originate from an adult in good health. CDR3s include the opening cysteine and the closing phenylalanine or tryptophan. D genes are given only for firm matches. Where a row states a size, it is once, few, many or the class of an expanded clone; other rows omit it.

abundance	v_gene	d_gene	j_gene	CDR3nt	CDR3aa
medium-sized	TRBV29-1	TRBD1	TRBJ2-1	TGCAGCGTTCGGGGACAGGGAATTCATGAGCAGTTCTTC	CSVRGQGIHEQFF
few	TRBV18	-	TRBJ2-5	TGTGCCAGCTCACTAACTATAGGGTACCAAGAGACCCAGTACTTC	CASSLTIGYQETQYF
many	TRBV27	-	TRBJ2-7	TGTGCCAGCGGTACTACGGCCAGGTCGGGGACCTACGAGCAGTACTTC	CASGTTARSGTYEQYF
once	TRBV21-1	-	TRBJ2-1	TGTGCCAGCAGCAAAGTAAGGGGGGGGGCCGCCTCAGTCTCTGAGCAGTTCTTC	CASSKVRGGAASVSEQFF
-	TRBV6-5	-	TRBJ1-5	TGTGCCAGCTCCTGGAGGGACAATCAGCCCCAGAATTTT	CASSWRDNQPQNF
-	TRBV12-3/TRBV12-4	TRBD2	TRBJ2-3	TGTGCCAGCAGTTTTTCGACTAGCGGGACAGATACGCAGTATTTT	CASSFSTSGTDTQYF
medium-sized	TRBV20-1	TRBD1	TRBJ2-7	TGCAGTGCTACGCCCCGGGACAGCCCAACCTACGAGCAGTACTTC	CSATPRDSPTYEQYF
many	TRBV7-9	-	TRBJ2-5	TGTGCCAGCAGCTTTTTAGAGACCCAGTACTTC	CASSFLETQYF
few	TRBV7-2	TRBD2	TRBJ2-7	TGTGCCAGCAGCTTAACCGGGACTAGCGAATCCTACGAGCAGTACTTC	CASSLTGTSESYEQYF
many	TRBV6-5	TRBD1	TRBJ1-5	TGTGCCAGCAGTCCCCGACAGGGACGTCGGGCCCAGCATTTT	CASSPRQGRRAQHF